The 14 T cell receptor beta chains below come from one sample, sequenced in a study of blood T cells in healthy people across ages. A sample-barcoded 5' primer and a J-beta primer mix were used in a second PCR of roughly 6 to 11 cycles. One entry per CDR3 protein results from TCRdb running MiXCR on the 5' RACE reads. The sample records some 900,000 distinct CDR3 sequences, around 49% being singletons. Sequenced sample: blood. The receptors shown here come from a young man in good health.

Remarks on this clonotype: The CDR3 does not close with the conserved phenylalanine or tryptophan, likely indicating a read error. The DNA is left out, because the CDR3 cannot be placed on it with certainty; the CDR3 is given as TCRdb lists it. The V and J genes are TRBV4-2 and TRBJ2-1. The CDR3 numbers 13 amino acids, ends counted. The germline V gene has CDR1 LGHNA and CDR2 YNFKEQ. The CDR3 sequence: CASSQDCGYTFGS.

This clonotype has a single count. The rearrangement joins TRBV3-1 to TRBJ1-4; 7 bases line up with TRBD1. CDR1 LGHDT and CDR2 YNNKEL come from the germline V gene (reference sequence). The CDR3 has 19 amino acids. V lost 0 bases, J lost 6 bases, and 16 bases stayed unmatched. CDR3 sequence reads: CASSQDPAAWTGGDEKLFF. The CDR3 nucleotides read TGTGCCAGCAGCCAAGATCCCGCCGCCTGGACAGGCGGGGATGAAAAACTGTTTTTT.

This clonotype was seen once. CDR3 DNA: TGCAGTGCTAGTTACAGGGATGGCTACACCTTC. As protein: CSASYRDGYTF. The genes are TRBV20-1 and TRBJ1-2; perhaps TRBD1 as D (6 bases). The V and J ends lost 3 bases and 6 bases respectively, with 8 bases between them. Looked up from germline, CDR1 is DFQATT and CDR2 is SNEGSKA (reference sequence). The CDR3 has 11 amino acids.

The chain is built from TRBV7-3 and TRBJ2-5, with TRBD2 as a possible D gene (5 bases). Germline CDR1 SGHTA, CDR2 FQGTGA. This CDR3 contains 14 residues. The germline V and J ends were trimmed by 2 bases and 4 bases, with 11 bases remaining between them. Here the CDR3 reads CASSLDYGRETQYF. In nucleotides, the CDR3 is TGTGCCAGCAGCTTAGACTACGGGCGAGAGACCCAGTACTTC.

The V gene is TRBV9, the J gene TRBJ2-1; either TRBD1 or TRBD2 may fit D (6 bases each). The CDR3 is 15 residues long. Per the germline V gene, CDR1 is SGDLS and CDR2 is YYNGEE. Trimming left V 0 bases short and J 10 bases short, with 17 bases between. The CDR3: CASSVEGGPPGEQFF. DNA of the CDR3: TGTGCCAGCAGCGTAGAGGGGGGACCTCCCGGCGAGCAGTTCTTC.

The chain has TRBV12-3 or TRBV12-4 and TRBJ1-5, with 10 positions matching TRBD1. The J segment lost 4 bases and the V segment lost 7 bases, leaving 10 bases of the junction unmatched. The CDR3 is made up of 16 amino acids. Written as DNA, the CDR3 is TGTGCCAGCATCGATGGGGACAGGGGTTTAAATCAGCCCCAGCATTTT. Translating gives CASIDGDRGLNQPQHF.

V gene TRBV30 combines with J gene TRBJ2-7; no reliable D call. V was clipped by 5 bases and J by 6 bases, with 8 bases between them. The CDR3 has 10 amino acids. The germline V gene has CDR1 GTSNPN and CDR2 SVGIG (reference sequence). This CDR3 reads CAWGRSEQYF. Written as DNA, the CDR3 is TGTGCCTGGGGTCGAAGCGAGCAGTACTTC.

V usage is TRBV12-5 and J usage is TRBJ2-5, with no clear D. Trimming left V 4 bases short and J 5 bases short, with 11 bases between. The germline V gene has CDR1 LGHNT and CDR2 FRNRAP. The CDR3 is 13 amino acids. The CDR3 region has the DNA TGTGCTAGTGGTTGGACCTTGGGGGAGACCCAGTACTTC. Translation: CASGWTLGETQYF.

This clonotype was seen a few times. V and J are TRBV20-1 and TRBJ1-5; 8 bases map to TRBD1. The CDR3 spans 16 residues. Germline V gene lookup returns CDR1 DFQATT and CDR2 SNEGSKA (reference sequence). The V segment lost 2 bases and the J segment 0 bases; nucleotides outside the gene matches: 6. The DNA for the CDR3 is TGCAGTGCTAGACCCCGGACAGGGATTAGCAATCAGCCCCAGCATTTT. The encoded protein is CSARPRTGISNQPQHF.

The V gene is TRBV29-1, the J gene TRBJ2-2; no reliable D call. From germline, CDR1 is SQVTM and CDR2 ANQGSEA. V was cut by 5 bases and J by 5 bases, with 9 bases left in between. This CDR3 comprises 12 residues. Here the CDR3 DNA reads TGCAGCGTTCCAATCGAGACCGGGGAGCTGTTTTTT. It codes for CSVPIETGELFF.

The chain recombines TRBV20-1 with TRBJ1-1; D might be TRBD1 (5 bases). This CDR3 is 16 amino acids long. Germline assignment: CDR1 DFQATT and CDR2 SNEGSKA (reference sequence). V was pared by 0 bases and J by 3 bases, with 17 bases between. The CDR3 sequence: CSARDDLGPPDTEAFF. The DNA for the CDR3 is TGCAGTGCTAGAGATGACTTGGGGCCCCCAGACACTGAAGCTTTCTTT.

This chain uses TRBV29-1 with TRBJ2-7; D gene ambiguous. Trimming removed 1 base at V and 3 bases at J, with 4 bases between. The germline V gene has CDR1 SQVTM and CDR2 ANQGSEA. The CDR3 length is 11 residues. The CDR3 DNA is TGCAGCGTTGAAGTGGACTACGAGCAGTACTTC. Translated, it gives CSVEVDYEQYF.

In its sample, this clonotype was seen a few times. The chain has TRBV29-1 and TRBJ2-4; no firm D call. Germline-derived CDR1 and CDR2 are SQVTM and ANQGSEA. V was pared by 0 bases and J by 5 bases, with 11 bases between. This CDR3 is 14 amino acids long. CDR3 region: CSVEEGNRENIQYF. CDR3 nucleotide sequence: TGCAGCGTTGAAGAGGGTAATAGGGAAAACATTCAGTACTTC.

This clonotype was recorded once. The chain has TRBV27 and TRBJ2-3; possibly TRBD2 for D (6 bases). The germline gives CDR1 MNHEY, CDR2 SMNVEV (reference sequence). Trimming took 3 bases from V and 1 from J, leaving 11 bases between them. This CDR3 has 15 residues. The CDR3 region has the DNA TGTGCCAGCAGTTTCAGGTCTAGCGGCACAGATACGCAGTATTTT. Amino acids: CASSFRSSGTDTQYF.